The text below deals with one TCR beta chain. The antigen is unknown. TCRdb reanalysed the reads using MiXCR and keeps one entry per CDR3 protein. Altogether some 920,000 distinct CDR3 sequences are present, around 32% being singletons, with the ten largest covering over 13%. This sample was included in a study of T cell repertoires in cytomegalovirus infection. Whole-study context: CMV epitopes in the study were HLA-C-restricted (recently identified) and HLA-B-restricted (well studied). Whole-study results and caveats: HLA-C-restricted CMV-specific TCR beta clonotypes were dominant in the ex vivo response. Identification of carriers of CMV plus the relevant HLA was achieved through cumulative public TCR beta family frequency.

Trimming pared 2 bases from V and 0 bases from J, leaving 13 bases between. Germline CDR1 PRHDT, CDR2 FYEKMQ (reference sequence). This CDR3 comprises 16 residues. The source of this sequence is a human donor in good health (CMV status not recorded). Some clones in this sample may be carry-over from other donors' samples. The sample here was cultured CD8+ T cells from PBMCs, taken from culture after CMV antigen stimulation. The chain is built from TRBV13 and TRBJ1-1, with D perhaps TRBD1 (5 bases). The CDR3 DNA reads TGTGCCAGCAGCTTAAGGGGTAGGGGACTGAACACTGAAGCTTTCTTT. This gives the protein CASSLRGRGLNTEAFF.